Here is one TCR beta chain with its context. Its target is unknown. The data belong to a study of response to subunit inactivated influenza vaccine. Trimming removed 1 base from V and 9 bases from J; junction bases left unmatched: 16. Germline V gene sequence: CDR1 DFQATT, CDR2 SNEGSKA (reference sequence). The CDR3 spans 16 residues. TCRdb reprocessed the RT-PCR reads with MiXCR, giving one entry per CDR3 protein. The sample contains 800,000 or so distinct CDR3 sequences, about 20% of which appear only once. General observations from the study: Few additional T cells are recruited per seasonal influenza vaccination, authors suggested.

The chain couples TRBV20-1 to TRBJ2-5; 8 bases align to TRBD2. This receptor was identified in a man between 45 and 60 years old who received an inactivated influenza vaccine. The input for sequencing was PBMCs from blood, taken roughly 5 days after vaccination. CDR3: CSARVFSGRVTKAQYF. CDR3 sequence (DNA): TGCAGTGCTAGAGTATTTTCCGGGAGGGTGACGAAGGCCCAGTACTTC.